These 25 T cell receptor beta chains share one sample of origin, sequenced in a study of technical replicates of blood from a handful of donors. Profiling relied on immunoSEQ multiplex PCR, and the TCRdb table lists in-frame clones only, not all of them. Of some 80,000 clones in the sample, 95% to 98% were seen once. Specimen: T cells isolated from PBMCs. These receptors were obtained from a human donor in good health.

The chain recombines TRBV6-1 with TRBJ2-5, with a weak D call TRBD2 (7 bases). Trimming took off 9 bases at V and 4 bases at J, with 12 bases between the two ends. The CDR3 length is 12 residues. CDR1 and CDR2 from the germline V gene are MNHNS and SASEGT. In DNA, the CDR3 is TGTGCCAGAGGGGGGGAGAGAGAGACCCAGTACTTC. This translates into CARGGERETQYF.

The J gene is TRBJ2-7, the V gene TRBV7-9, with D tentatively TRBD2 (6 bases). V gave up 10 bases and J gave up 7 bases, with 23 bases separating them. The V gene's germline CDR1 is SEHNR and CDR2 FQNEAQ (reference sequence). The CDR3 spans 14 residues. CDR3 in amino acids: CATSTLEEGKEQYF. CDR3 coding DNA: TGTGCCACATCCACTCTCGAGGAGGGGAAAGAGCAGTACTTC.

This clone occurred once. CDR3 protein: CASSPYSGNTDTQYF. In nucleotides, the CDR3 is TGTGCCAGCAGCCCCTATAGCGGAAACACAGATACGCAGTATTTT. This chain uses TRBV9 with TRBJ2-3, with a weak D call TRBD2 (6 bases). The CDR3 loop spans 15 amino acids. CDR1 is SGDLS, CDR2 YYNGEE, per germline. V shed 4 bases and J shed 2 bases, with 14 bases lying between them.

V usage is TRBV5-6 and J usage is TRBJ2-7; 7 bases line up with TRBD2. Trimming removed 1 base from V and 0 bases from J; junction bases left unmatched: 7. Germline CDR1 reads SGHDT; CDR2 reads YYEEEE. The CDR3 is made up of 16 amino acids. CDR3 nucleotide sequence: TGTGCCAGCAGCTTGTTTGAGGGAGGGAGCTCCTACGAGCAGTACTTC. It translates to CASSLFEGGSSYEQYF.

This clone was detected only once. The chain employs TRBV5-1 and TRBJ1-2; D might be TRBD1 (5 bases). Trimming left V 2 bases short and J 2 bases short, with 16 bases between. The CDR3 extends over 16 amino acids. Germline lookup yields CDR1 SGHRS and CDR2 YFSETQ. The CDR3 DNA follows: TGCGCCAGCAGCTTCATTCAGGGTCGGTCGAACTATGGCTACACCTTC. This translates into CASSFIQGRSNYGYTF.

The chain carries TRBV30 and TRBJ2-1; D uncertain. The CDR3 consists of 13 residues. Germline assignment: CDR1 GTSNPN and CDR2 SVGIG (reference sequence). V lost 4 bases and J 0 bases, leaving 7 bases between the germline ends. The CDR3 reads CAWNKNSYNEQFF. The CDR3 bases are TGTGCCTGGAACAAGAACTCCTACAATGAGCAGTTCTTC. Looking up the rest from reference TRBV30 and TRBJ2-1 gives the full variable domain: SQTIHQWPATLVQPVGSPLSLECTVEGTSNPNLYWYRQAAGRGLQLLFYSVGIGQISSEVPQNLSASRPQDRQFILSSKKLLLSDSGFYLCAWNKNSYNEQFFGPGTRLTVL.

The chain employs TRBV27 and TRBJ2-7, with D hard to call. The CDR3 has 11 residues. The V and J ends lost 5 bases and 3 bases respectively, with 5 bases between them. Germline assignment: CDR1 MNHEY and CDR2 SMNVEV (reference sequence). The CDR3 DNA reads as TGTGCCAGCAGTAGAGGCTACGAGCAGTACTTC. This gives the protein CASSRGYEQYF.

CDR3 amino acids: CASSWGTGVWGTQYF. CDR3 DNA sequence: TGTGCCAGCAGCTGGGGGACAGGGGTTTGGGGGACCCAGTACTTC. J is TRBJ2-5 and V is TRBV28, with 10 bases fitting TRBD1. The trim removed 6 bases at V and 7 bases at J, leaving 11 bases unmatched. The CDR3 is made up of 15 amino acids. Germline CDR1 and CDR2: MDHEN and SYDVKM.

V and J are TRBV7-2 and TRBJ2-7, with D uncertain. This CDR3 contains 13 residues. Looked up from germline, CDR1 is SGHTA and CDR2 is FQGNSA. The V end lost 8 bases, the J end lost 3 bases, and 14 bases lay between the germline ends. The CDR3 sequence is CASSPSGGYEQYF. The CDR3 nucleotides are TGTGCCAGCTCCCCGTCGGGTGGCTACGAGCAGTACTTC.

The chain combines TRBV9 with TRBJ1-2; 12 bases match TRBD1. The CDR3 loop spans 15 amino acids. CDR1 SGDLS and CDR2 YYNGEE come from the germline V gene. V trimming: 3 bases; J trimming: 6 bases; junction bases outside the gene matches: 6. CDR3 region: CASSDTGTGGDGYTF. In DNA, the CDR3 is TGTGCCAGCAGCGATACCGGGACAGGGGGCGATGGCTACACCTTC.

This rearrangement joins TRBV4-1 to TRBJ1-2; D gene ambiguous. V was clipped by 1 base and J by 7 bases, with 7 bases between them. The CDR3 is 12 residues long. The germline CDR1 and CDR2 sequences are MGHRA and YSYEKL. The CDR3 bases are TGCGCCAGCAGCCAAGGGAGGGTTGGCTACACCTTC. It specifies CASSQGRVGYTF.

In this sample, this clone turned up once. The chain employs TRBV28 and TRBJ2-5; no firm D call. The V gene's germline CDR1 is MDHEN and CDR2 SYDVKM. The CDR3 loop spans 14 amino acids. Trimming shortened V by 1 base and J by 5 bases, and 11 bases separated the two germline ends. The CDR3 bases are TGTGCCAGCAGTTTATTGGCCCGACTTGAGACCCAGTACTTC. This encodes CASSLLARLETQYF.

The chain carries TRBV5-4 and TRBJ1-2, with 8 positions matching TRBD1. V shed 4 bases and J 10 bases; nucleotides not matched to a gene: 9. CDR3 length: 13 amino acids. Germline CDR1 is SGHNT and CDR2 is YYREEE (reference sequence). The CDR3 reads CASSPYSDRAYTF. The DNA of the CDR3 is TGTGCCAGCAGCCCGTATTCGGACAGGGCCTACACCTTC.

This chain connects TRBV10-3 to TRBJ2-7; a possible D gene is TRBD2 (6 bases). Trimming shortened V by 7 bases and J by 4 bases, and 20 bases separated the two germline ends. CDR1 and CDR2 (germline): ENHRY, SYGVKD. This CDR3 region has 15 residues. Written as DNA, the CDR3 is TGTGCCATCACTCCCCGGCCGGACTACCTATACGAGCAGTACTTC. Translated, it gives CAITPRPDYLYEQYF.

The chain has TRBV28 and TRBJ2-2; 7 positions match TRBD1. Germline CDR1 reads MDHEN; CDR2 reads SYDVKM. V gave up 2 bases and J gave up 2 bases; unmatched junction bases: 11. This CDR3 region has 18 residues. The CDR3 region is CASSLDRVPTPNTGELFF. CDR3 bases: TGTGCCAGCAGTTTAGACAGGGTTCCAACCCCAAACACCGGGGAGCTGTTTTTT.

This chain connects TRBV5-6 to TRBJ1-1, with D possibly being TRBD1 (6 bases). The V gene's germline CDR1 is SGHDT and CDR2 YYEEEE. The CDR3 has 15 amino acids. V lost 3 bases to trimming and J lost 6 bases, with 18 bases between them. CDR3 amino acids: CASSWGRTATAEAFF. In DNA, the CDR3 is TGTGCCAGCAGCTGGGGACGGACAGCCACGGCTGAAGCTTTCTTT.

V gene TRBV27 combines with J gene TRBJ2-1; D remains ambiguous. Germline CDR1 and CDR2: MNHEY and SMNVEV (reference sequence). Trimming took off 5 bases at V and 4 bases at J, with 12 bases between the two ends. The CDR3 sequence is 14 residues long. This CDR3 reads CASSPGSPYNEQFF. CDR3 bases: TGTGCCAGCAGTCCGGGTAGCCCATACAATGAGCAGTTCTTC.

The rearrangement uses TRBV9 and TRBJ1-4, with TRBD1 identical over 12 bases. The V and J ends lost 0 bases and 7 bases, in that order; junction bases with no gene match: 7. Germline CDR1 and CDR2: SGDLS and YYNGEE. The CDR3 runs 17 residues. The CDR3 DNA reads TGTGCCAGCAGCGTAGAAGGGGGACAGGGGGCGAGTGAAAAACTGTTTTTT. Amino acids: CASSVEGGQGASEKLFF.

The rearrangement links TRBV29-1 to TRBJ2-1, with no clear D. The V gene's germline CDR1 is SQVTM and CDR2 ANQGSEA. The CDR3 has 15 residues. V was trimmed by 5 bases and J by 0 bases, leaving 14 bases between them. The CDR3 sequence: CSVPTGPSSYNEQFF. The CDR3 DNA reads as TGCAGCGTTCCAACCGGTCCAAGCTCCTACAATGAGCAGTTCTTC.

This chain connects TRBV4-1 to TRBJ1-1; a possible D gene is TRBD1 (6 bases). Trimming removed 0 bases from V and 4 bases from J, with 9 bases in between. Per the germline V gene, CDR1 is MGHRA and CDR2 is YSYEKL. The CDR3 is 14 amino acids. The CDR3 here is CASSQDRGGTEAFF. As DNA, the CDR3 is TGCGCCAGCAGCCAAGACAGGGGCGGCACTGAAGCTTTCTTT.

V usage is TRBV7-6 and J usage is TRBJ2-1; a weak D match, TRBD1 (6 bases). CDR1 and CDR2 (germline): SGHVS, FNYEAQ. The CDR3 sequence is 13 residues long. The ends were cut back, 4 bases at V and 8 bases at J, with 12 bases in the middle. The CDR3 reads CASSSTGYDEQFF. The CDR3 DNA reads as TGTGCCAGCAGCTCCACAGGGTACGATGAGCAGTTCTTC.

The gene calls are TRBV5-1 and TRBJ1-1, with a tentative D call TRBD1 (6 bases). Germline V CDR1 and CDR2: SGHRS, YFSETQ. Deletions cut 6 bases from V and 0 bases from J, with 9 bases between. The CDR3 runs 13 residues. The CDR3 sequence: CASKGTMNTEAFF. The CDR3 region has the DNA TGCGCCAGCAAAGGGACAATGAACACTGAAGCTTTCTTT. Filled out from reference TRBV5-1 and TRBJ1-1, the complete variable domain reads KAGVTQTPRYLIKTRGQQVTLSCSPISGHRSVSWYQQTPGQGLQFLFEYFSETQRNKGNFPGRFSGRQFSNSRSEMNVSTLELGDSALYLCASKGTMNTEAFFGQGTRLTVV.

V and J are TRBV4-3 and TRBJ2-7; D not resolved. V lost 1 base and J lost 5, with 9 bases in between. The CDR3 is made up of 13 amino acids. CDR1 is LGHNA and CDR2 is YSLEER in the germline V gene. The DNA of the CDR3 is TGCGCCAGCAGCCAAGGGCTTCGTGACGAGCAGTACTTC. Translating gives CASSQGLRDEQYF.

This clone was seen only once. The chain links TRBV7-9 to TRBJ1-1; D is possibly TRBD1 (6 bases). There are 14 residues in the CDR3. Trimming cost V 3 bases and J 0 bases, with 8 bases left between them. Looked up from germline, CDR1 is SEHNR and CDR2 is FQNEAQ (reference sequence). The CDR3 coding sequence is TGTGCCAGCAGCTTTACAGGGTTGAACACTGAAGCTTTCTTT. Translated, it gives CASSFTGLNTEAFF.

This clone was seen only once. The V and J genes are TRBV19 and TRBJ1-1, with TRBD1 as a possible D gene (5 bases). V dropped 6 bases and J dropped 6 bases, with 11 bases sitting between them. This CDR3 contains 12 residues. CDR1 and CDR2 from the germline V gene are LNHDA and SQIVND (reference sequence). The CDR3 DNA follows: TGTGCCAGTAGAACAGGAAGTGCTGAAGCTTTCTTT. Its protein product is CASRTGSAEAFF.